This T cell receptor (beta chain) was found in a study of cytomegalovirus exposure and HLA in healthy donors. Amplification used 60 Vbeta primers and 13 Jbeta primers. Repertoires were generated with immunoSEQ multiplex PCR, while TCRdb's copy carries only in-frame clones and drops some. The data contain over 150,000 clones, about 81% of them singletons. With respect to this clone: The antigen is undetermined.

Study observations and caveats: A later examination showed that TCR association rates differed by HLA locus, with DRB1 most and HLA-C fewest.

The ends were cut back, 4 bases at V and 0 bases at J, with 9 bases in the middle. Germline CDR1 reads SNHLY; CDR2 reads FYNNEI. This CDR3 comprises 14 residues. The V call is TRBV2, the J call TRBJ2-5; D is possibly TRBD2 (6 bases). Sequenced input: PBMCs. The receptor's source is a woman younger than 45 in good health and CMV-seronegative. CDR3: CASSGRDYQETQYF. The CDR3 coding sequence is TGTGCCAGCAGTGGCCGGGACTACCAAGAGACCCAGTACTTC.